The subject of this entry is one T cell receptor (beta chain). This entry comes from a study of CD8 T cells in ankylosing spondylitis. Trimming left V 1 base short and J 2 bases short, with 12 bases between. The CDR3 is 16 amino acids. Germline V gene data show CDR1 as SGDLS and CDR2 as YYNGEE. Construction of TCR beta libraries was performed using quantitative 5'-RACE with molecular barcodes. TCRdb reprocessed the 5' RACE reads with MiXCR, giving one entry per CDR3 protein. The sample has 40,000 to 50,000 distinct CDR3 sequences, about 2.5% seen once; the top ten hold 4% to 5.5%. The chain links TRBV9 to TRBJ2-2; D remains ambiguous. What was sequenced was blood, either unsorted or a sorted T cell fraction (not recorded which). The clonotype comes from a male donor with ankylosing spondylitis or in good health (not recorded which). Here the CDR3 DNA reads TGTGCCAGCAGCGTAACTCTCCCACCCAACACCGGGGAGCTGTTTTTT. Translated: CASSVTLPPNTGELFF. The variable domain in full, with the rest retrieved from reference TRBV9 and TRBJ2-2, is DSGVTQTPKHLITATGQRVTLRCSPRSGDLSVYWYQQSLDQGLQFLIQYYNGEERAKGNILERFSAQQFPDLHSELNLSSLELGDSALYFCASSVTLPPNTGELFFGEGSRLTVL.